This T cell receptor (beta chain) was recorded in a study of tumour-infiltrating T cells in Burkitt lymphoma. For the study at large: Productive clonality predicted overall and progression-free survival.

The ends lost 0 bases at V and 1 base at J; junction bases unmatched: 7. Germline assignment: CDR1 SGHRS and CDR2 YFSETQ. The CDR3 is 17 amino acids. TCRdb keeps only in-frame clones here, not all; method: immunoSEQ multiplex PCR. The data contain 13,000 to 15,000 clones, approximately 71% of them singletons. The TCR comes from a human donor with diffuse large B-cell lymphoma. Input material: tumor tissue. The chain links TRBV5-1 to TRBJ2-7; 10 bases agree with TRBD1. The CDR3, as DNA: TGCGCCAGCAGCTTGGACCCCAGGGACAGGGGATCCTACGAGCAGTACTTC. The encoded protein is CASSLDPRDRGSYEQYF.